A single sample gave rise to the 2 T cell receptor beta chains below, sequenced in a study of T cells after yellow fever vaccination. TCRdb redid the calling of the 5' RACE reads with MiXCR, one entry per CDR3 protein. The sample carries approximately 13,000 distinct CDR3 sequences, more than 4.5% recorded once. The input for sequencing was PBMCs, either bulk or a sorted T-cell subset (CD4+, CD8+, memory, or dextramer-sorted; not recorded which), taken 45 days after the yellow fever booster vaccination. The receptors were sampled from a man aged 25-45 years who received the YFV17D yellow fever vaccine.

This clonotype was recorded at least ten times. The genes are TRBV5-1 and TRBJ2-5, with D tentatively TRBD1 (5 bases). The V and J ends lost 3 bases and 0 bases respectively, with 12 bases between them. This CDR3 is 15 amino acids long. Germline CDR1 SGHRS, CDR2 YFSETQ. Here the CDR3 reads CASSSTVGNQETQYF. CDR3 nucleotide sequence: TGCGCCAGCAGCTCGACAGTGGGTAACCAAGAGACCCAGTACTTC.

This clonotype was detected ten times or more. The chain uses TRBV28 and TRBJ2-7; perhaps TRBD2 as D (5 bases). Trimming shortened V by 8 bases and J by 3 bases, and 8 bases separated the two germline ends. CDR1 and CDR2 (germline): MDHEN, SYDVKM. This CDR3 contains 11 residues. CDR3 amino acids: CASVAGYEQYF. CDR3 nucleotides: TGTGCCAGCGTTGCGGGCTACGAGCAGTACTTC.